This T cell receptor beta chain was sequenced during a study of T cell responses to AZD1222 COVID-19 vaccine. Across the whole study: Second-dose recipients at about 4 or about 12 weeks were treated as one pooled group.

This table comes from immunoSEQ multiplex PCR, and its TCRdb copy is limited to in-frame clones, with some not included. In the table there are approximately 110,000 clones, about 92% of which are singletons. V gave up 1 base and J gave up 9 bases, with 9 bases separating them. Looked up from germline, CDR1 is SGHTA and CDR2 is FQGNSA. The CDR3 sequence is 12 residues long. General study findings and limits: Vaccine-associated CD4 TCRs ranged over spike, dominating at 160-218 and 743-854. Compared with day 0, the breadth and depth of the Spike-specific TCR repertoire rose significantly after two doses of AZD1222.

This clone has more than one count but fewer than ten. As yet, its antigen is unknown. The J gene is TRBJ1-1, the V gene TRBV7-2; D uncertain. The TCR originated in an adult in good health. Sample: peripheral blood, taken on day 0 of AZD1222 vaccination. The CDR3 reads CASSLGTGKAFF. The CDR3 nucleotides read TGTGCCAGCAGCTTAGGTACTGGTAAAGCTTTCTTT.